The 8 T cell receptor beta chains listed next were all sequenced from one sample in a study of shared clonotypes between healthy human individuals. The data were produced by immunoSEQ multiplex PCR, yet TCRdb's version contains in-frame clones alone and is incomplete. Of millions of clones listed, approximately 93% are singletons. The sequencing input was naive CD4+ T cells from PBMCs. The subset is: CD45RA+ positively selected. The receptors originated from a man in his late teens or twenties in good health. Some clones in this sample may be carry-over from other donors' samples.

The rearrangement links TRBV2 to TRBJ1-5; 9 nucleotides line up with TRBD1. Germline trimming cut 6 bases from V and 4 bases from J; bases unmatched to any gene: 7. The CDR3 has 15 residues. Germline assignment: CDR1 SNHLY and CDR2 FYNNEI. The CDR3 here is CASSQSQGANQPQHF. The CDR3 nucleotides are TGTGCCAGCAGCCAATCACAGGGGGCGAATCAGCCCCAGCATTTT.

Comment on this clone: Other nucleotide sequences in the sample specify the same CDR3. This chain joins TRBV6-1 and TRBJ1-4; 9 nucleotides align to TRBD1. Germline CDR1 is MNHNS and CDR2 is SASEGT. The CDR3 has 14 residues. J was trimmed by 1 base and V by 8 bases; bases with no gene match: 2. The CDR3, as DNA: TGTGCCAGCCGGGACAGGGTAACTAATGAAAAACTGTTTTTT. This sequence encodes CASRDRVTNEKLFF.

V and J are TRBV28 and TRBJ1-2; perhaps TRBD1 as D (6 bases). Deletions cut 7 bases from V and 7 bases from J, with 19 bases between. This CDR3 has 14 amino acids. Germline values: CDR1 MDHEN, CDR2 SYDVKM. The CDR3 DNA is TGTGCCAGCAAGGTGGGGGCTCTTGGGGGTGGCTACACCTTC. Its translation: CASKVGALGGGYTF.

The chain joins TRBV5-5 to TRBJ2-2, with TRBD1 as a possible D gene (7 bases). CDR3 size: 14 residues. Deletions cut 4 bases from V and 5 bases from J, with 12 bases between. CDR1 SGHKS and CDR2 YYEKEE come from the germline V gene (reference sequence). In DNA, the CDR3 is TGTGCCAGCAGCCCCAGGGGGACTACCGGGGAGCTGTTTTTT. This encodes CASSPRGTTGELFF.

DNA for the CDR3: TGCAGCGCTCGTAGGGGCACGGGGAACACTGAAGCTTTCTTT. Residues: CSARRGTGNTEAFF. This chain uses TRBV29-1 with TRBJ1-1, with a weak D call TRBD1 (5 bases). The germline V and J ends were trimmed by 7 bases and 1 base, with 16 bases remaining between them. Germline V gives CDR1 SQVTM, CDR2 ANQGSEA. This CDR3 has 14 amino acids.

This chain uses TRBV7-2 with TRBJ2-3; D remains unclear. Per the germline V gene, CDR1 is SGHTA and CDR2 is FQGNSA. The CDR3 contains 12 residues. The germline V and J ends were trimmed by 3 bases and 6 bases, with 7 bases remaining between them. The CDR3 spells CASSFLGDTQYF. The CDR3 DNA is TGTGCCAGCAGCTTCTTAGGGGATACGCAGTATTTT.

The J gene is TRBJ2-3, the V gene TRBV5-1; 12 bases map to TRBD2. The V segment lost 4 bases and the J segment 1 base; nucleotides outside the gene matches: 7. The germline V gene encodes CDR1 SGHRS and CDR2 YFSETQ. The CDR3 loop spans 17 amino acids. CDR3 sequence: CASSPGPSGRGTDTQYF. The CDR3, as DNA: TGCGCCAGCAGCCCTGGGCCTAGCGGGAGGGGCACAGATACGCAGTATTTT. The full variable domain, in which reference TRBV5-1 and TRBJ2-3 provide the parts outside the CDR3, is KAGVTQTPRYLIKTRGQQVTLSCSPISGHRSVSWYQQTPGQGLQFLFEYFSETQRNKGNFPGRFSGRQFSNSRSEMNVSTLELGDSALYLCASSPGPSGRGTDTQYFGPGTRLTVL.

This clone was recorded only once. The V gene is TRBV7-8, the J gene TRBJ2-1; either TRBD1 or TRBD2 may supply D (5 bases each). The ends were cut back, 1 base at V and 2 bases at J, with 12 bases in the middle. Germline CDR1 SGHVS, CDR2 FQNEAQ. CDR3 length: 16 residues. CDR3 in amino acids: CASSLVGGPAYNEQFF. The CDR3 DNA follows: TGTGCCAGCAGCTTAGTTGGGGGTCCGGCCTACAATGAGCAGTTCTTC.